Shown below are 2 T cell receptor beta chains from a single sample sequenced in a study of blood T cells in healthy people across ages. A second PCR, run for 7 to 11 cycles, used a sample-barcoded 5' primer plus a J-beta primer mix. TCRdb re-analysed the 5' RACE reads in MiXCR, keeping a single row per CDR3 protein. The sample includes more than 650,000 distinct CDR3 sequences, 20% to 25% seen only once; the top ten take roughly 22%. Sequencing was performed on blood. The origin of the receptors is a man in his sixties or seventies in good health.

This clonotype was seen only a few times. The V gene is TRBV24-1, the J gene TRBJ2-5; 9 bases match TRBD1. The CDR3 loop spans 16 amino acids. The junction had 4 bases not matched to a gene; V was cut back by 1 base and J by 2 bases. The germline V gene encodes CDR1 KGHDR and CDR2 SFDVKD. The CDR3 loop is CATSDFGTGNQETQYF. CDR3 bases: TGTGCCACCAGTGATTTCGGGACAGGGAATCAAGAGACCCAGTACTTC.

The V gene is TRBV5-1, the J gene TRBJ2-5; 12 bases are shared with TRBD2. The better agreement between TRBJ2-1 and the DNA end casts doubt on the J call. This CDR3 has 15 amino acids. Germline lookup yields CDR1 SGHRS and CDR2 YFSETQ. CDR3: CASSRTSGMWDEQFF. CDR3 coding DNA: TGCGCCAGCAGTAGGACTAGCGGGATGTGGGATGAGCAGTTCTTC.